This T cell receptor (beta chain) was captured in a study of cytomegalovirus exposure and HLA in healthy donors. General observations from the study: Generally TCR sequences proved uncommon, though certain public TCRs appeared in numerous donors.

Repertoires were generated with immunoSEQ multiplex PCR, while TCRdb's copy carries only in-frame clones and drops some. The repertoire holds fewer than 75,000 clones, with less than 95% as singletons. CDR3 length: 13 residues. Trimming took off 3 bases at V and 3 bases at J, with 8 bases between the two ends. CDR1 is KGHSH and CDR2 is LQKENI in the germline V gene. Concerning this clone: Its target is not known.

The TCR comes from a woman between 18 and 29 years old in good health and CMV-seropositive. This sequence joins TRBV18 and TRBJ2-5; TRBD2 is a possible D gene (6 bases). Sequenced: PBMCs. The CDR3 sequence: CASSPGLKETQYF. In DNA form, the CDR3 reads TGTGCCAGCTCACCGGGACTCAAAGAGACCCAGTACTTC.